The 27 T cell receptor beta chains given below trace back to one sample, sequenced in a study of blood T cells in healthy people across ages. Together with a sample-barcoded 5' primer, a J-beta primer mix was included in a second PCR lasting roughly 7 to 11 cycles. TCRdb recomputed calls from the 5' RACE reads with MiXCR, one row per CDR3 protein. The data hold 500,000 to 600,000 distinct CDR3 sequences, with 27% observed a single time. The sample was blood. The receptor source for this set is a woman between 65 and 79 years old in good health.

Only a few counts were recorded for this clonotype. This sequence joins TRBV9 and TRBJ1-2, with no clear D. The germline V gene encodes CDR1 SGDLS and CDR2 YYNGEE. The CDR3 loop spans 12 amino acids. V lost 7 bases to trimming and J lost 4 bases, with 11 bases between them. CDR3 DNA sequence: TGTGCCAGCGCCAAGGGAGGCTATGGCTACACCTTC. Translated: CASAKGGYGYTF.

This clonotype was detected a few times. V usage is TRBV29-1 and J usage is TRBJ1-4; possible D gene TRBD1, 5 bases. V was cut by 4 bases and J by 7 bases, with 22 bases left in between. The V gene's germline CDR1 is SQVTM and CDR2 ANQGSEA. This CDR3 is built from 16 residues. The CDR3 sequence: CSVAVDTMGSGEKLFF. Here the CDR3 DNA reads TGCAGCGTTGCCGTGGACACGATGGGGAGTGGTGAAAAACTGTTTTTT.

A word on this clonotype: Germline is not matched at one junction end, which may reflect a read error. This chain connects TRBV18 to TRBJ1-4; D perhaps matches TRBD1 (5 bases). Germline V gene data show CDR1 as KGHSH and CDR2 as LQKENI. The CDR3 is 14 amino acids. The CDR3 nucleotides read TGTGCCAGCTCGAACCGGGACGGGGGTGAAAAACTGGTTTTT. It specifies CASSNRDGGEKLVF.

This clonotype was seen a handful of times. The chain recombines TRBV5-1 with TRBJ1-1; possible D gene TRBD1, 5 bases. Trimming cost V 4 bases and J 5 bases, with 15 bases left between them. Germline V gives CDR1 SGHRS, CDR2 YFSETQ. This CDR3 is 14 amino acids long. The CDR3 spells CASSPGGALTEAFF. In DNA form, the CDR3 reads TGCGCCAGCAGCCCCGGAGGGGCGCTGACTGAAGCTTTCTTT. Based on the CDR3 plus reference TRBV5-1 and TRBJ1-1, the full variable domain is KAGVTQTPRYLIKTRGQQVTLSCSPISGHRSVSWYQQTPGQGLQFLFEYFSETQRNKGNFPGRFSGRQFSNSRSEMNVSTLELGDSALYLCASSPGGALTEAFFGQGTRLTVV.

Of note for this clonotype: At one of its ends the junction is not consistent with the germline gene, which may arise from a read error. This chain links TRBV7-8 with TRBJ2-1; 11 bases line up with TRBD1. The CDR3 is 18 residues long. Germline V gives CDR1 SGHVS, CDR2 FQNEAQ. The CDR3 sequence: CAGSPRPTGTGGHNEQFF. CDR3 bases: TGTGCCGGCAGCCCAAGACCCACCGGGACAGGGGGGCACAATGAGCAGTTCTTC.

The CDR3, as DNA: TGCAGCGTTGAAGAGTACACCGGCACTGAAGCTTTCTTT. This codes for CSVEEYTGTEAFF. V and J are TRBV29-1 and TRBJ1-1, with no clear D. The CDR3 loop spans 13 amino acids. V lost 0 bases to trimming and J lost 4 bases, with 9 bases between them. Germline CDR1 and CDR2: SQVTM and ANQGSEA. The entire variable domain, with the rest obtained from reference TRBV29-1 and TRBJ1-1, is as follows: SAVISQKPSRDICQRGTSLTIQCQVDSQVTMMFWYRQQPGQSLTLIATANQGSEATYESGFVIDKFPISRPNLTFSTLTVSNMSPEDSSIYLCSVEEYTGTEAFFGQGTRLTVV.

The V and J genes are TRBV28 and TRBJ2-5; 10 nucleotides line up with TRBD2. The V gene end was trimmed by 4 bases and the J gene end by 1 base; junction bases not matched to a gene: 9. The CDR3 runs to 17 residues. Germline CDR1 is MDHEN and CDR2 is SYDVKM. CDR3 nucleotide sequence: TGTGCCAGCAGTTCTTGGCTAGCGGGAGCCCTCCAAGAGACCCAGTACTTC. This translates into CASSSWLAGALQETQYF.

The chain joins TRBV20-1 to TRBJ2-5, with 9 bases aligning to TRBD2. The CDR3 runs to 14 residues. Germline V CDR1 and CDR2: DFQATT, SNEGSKA (reference sequence). V lost 6 bases, J lost 6 bases, and 11 bases stayed unmatched. The CDR3 loop is CSAARGLAGKTQYF. The DNA of the CDR3 is TGCAGTGCCGCCCGGGGACTAGCCGGGAAGACCCAGTACTTC.

This clonotype occurred a few times. This chain uses TRBV15 with TRBJ2-5, with D uncertain. The J call is uncertain, as TRBJ2-7 better fits the DNA end. The CDR3 sequence is 13 residues long. CDR1 and CDR2 from the germline V gene are LNHNV and YYDKDF (reference sequence). The CDR3 spells CATSREWEYEQYF. CDR3 sequence (DNA): TGTGCCACCAGCAGAGAATGGGAATACGAGCAGTACTTC.

This clonotype appeared a few times. The chain combines TRBV12-3 or TRBV12-4 with TRBJ2-2, with 8 nucleotides matching TRBD2. V lost 6 bases, J lost 4 bases, and 7 bases stayed unmatched. This CDR3 region has 15 residues. In DNA, the CDR3 is TGTGCCAGCAGCCGGACTAGCCCCAGCACCGGGGAGCTGTTTTTT. As protein: CASSRTSPSTGELFF.

The chain combines TRBV7-3 with TRBJ2-7, with TRBD1 identical over 8 bases. Trimming at V came to 6 bases and at J to 2 bases, leaving 9 bases not matched to a gene. The germline CDR1 and CDR2 sequences are SGHTA and FQGTGA. The CDR3 has 15 residues. For the CDR3, the DNA is TGTGCCAGCAGTCCGGGGGCAGGGGGCACCTACGAGCAGTACTTC. Its protein is CASSPGAGGTYEQYF.

This clonotype showed up just a few times. The germline gene is not matched at one end of the junction; a read error may be the cause. The rearrangement joins TRBV25-1 to TRBJ2-4; D may correspond to TRBD1 or TRBD2 (7 bases each). Looked up from germline, CDR1 is MGHDK and CDR2 is SYGVNS. The CDR3 consists of 16 residues. The CDR3 loop is CTSSGTQGFAKNIRYF. CDR3 coding DNA: TGTACCAGCAGCGGGACACAGGGGTTTGCCAAAAACATTCGGTACTTC.

This rearrangement joins TRBV12-5 to TRBJ2-5; D ambiguous. V lost 5 bases to trimming and J lost 5 bases, with 9 bases between them. The CDR3 contains 12 residues. CDR1 is LGHNT, CDR2 FRNRAP, per germline. In nucleotides, the CDR3 is TGTGCTAGTGGTATTGGTACGGAGACCCAGTACTTC. It codes for CASGIGTETQYF. Based on the CDR3 plus reference TRBV12-5 and TRBJ2-5, the full variable domain is DARVTQTPRHKVTEMGQEVTMRCQPILGHNTVFWYRQTMMQGLELLAYFRNRAPLDDSGMPKDRFSAEMPDATLATLKIQPSEPRDSAVYFCASGIGTETQYFGPGTRLLVL.

J is TRBJ1-5 and V is TRBV7-2, with D possibly TRBD1 on 6 matching bases. The CDR3 has 14 amino acids. Germline CDR1 SGHTA, CDR2 FQGNSA. The V end lost 1 base, the J end lost 4 bases, and 8 bases lay between the germline ends. CDR3 sequence (DNA): TGTGCCAGCAGCTTAGGGACAGTAAATCAGCCCCAGCATTTT. This encodes CASSLGTVNQPQHF.

J is TRBJ2-3 and V is TRBV20-1; 7 bases fit TRBD1. CDR3 length: 13 amino acids. Per the germline V gene, CDR1 is DFQATT and CDR2 is SNEGSKA (reference sequence). Trimming removed 3 bases from V and 7 bases from J; junction bases left unmatched: 7. CDR3 amino acids: CSASHRGTNTQYF. The DNA for the CDR3 is TGCAGTGCTAGTCACAGGGGCACGAATACGCAGTATTTT.

The CDR3 bases are TGTGCCAGCTCACCCTGGGACGCCAACACTGAAGCTTTCTTT. Encoded protein: CASSPWDANTEAFF. This chain connects TRBV18 to TRBJ1-1; a possible D gene is TRBD1 (5 bases). V was shortened by 3 bases and J by 2 bases, with 10 bases between the two germline ends. Germline CDR1 reads KGHSH; CDR2 reads LQKENI. The CDR3 extends over 14 amino acids.

This clonotype was seen more than once but under ten times. V and J are TRBV20-1 and TRBJ2-5, with D uncertain. V shed 2 bases and J shed 0 bases, with 4 bases lying between them. Germline assignment: CDR1 DFQATT and CDR2 SNEGSKA (reference sequence). The CDR3 runs to 12 residues. The CDR3 region has the DNA TGCAGTGCTAGAAAGTACCAAGAGACCCAGTACTTC. Its translation: CSARKYQETQYF.

This clonotype was picked up a small number of times. This chain joins TRBV20-1 and TRBJ2-1, with TRBD1 identical over 11 bases. Germline V gene sequence: CDR1 DFQATT, CDR2 SNEGSKA (reference sequence). This CDR3 is 15 amino acids long. Trimming took 6 bases from V and 6 from J; bases not matched to a gene: 10. The CDR3 reads CSAGGQGTGGNEQFF. CDR3 coding DNA: TGCAGTGCCGGTGGTCAGGGGACAGGGGGCAATGAGCAGTTCTTC.

A few counts support this clonotype. The chain carries TRBV7-2 and TRBJ2-2, with D unresolved. Trimming cost V 2 bases and J 7 bases, with 14 bases left between them. This CDR3 comprises 15 residues. Germline V lookup: CDR1 SGHTA, CDR2 FQGNSA. Written as DNA, the CDR3 is TGTGCCAGCAGCTTATTTGCTAGACACGGCGGGGAGCTGTTTTTT. Translation gives CASSLFARHGGELFF.

This clonotype turned up a few times. The V and J genes are TRBV5-1 and TRBJ2-1; no definite D call. Germline-derived CDR1 and CDR2 are SGHRS and YFSETQ. CDR3 length: 14 amino acids. V gave up 5 bases and J gave up 0 bases, with 9 bases separating them. The CDR3 region is CASRTRSSYNEQFF. CDR3 in DNA: TGCGCCAGCAGGACCCGGAGCTCCTACAATGAGCAGTTCTTC.

There are a few counts of this clonotype. The chain uses TRBV2 and TRBJ2-5; D might be TRBD1 (6 bases). Trimming left V 9 bases short and J 5 bases short, with 16 bases between. The germline gives CDR1 SNHLY, CDR2 FYNNEI. The CDR3 is 13 residues long. CDR3 protein: CASNREKVETQYF. The CDR3 DNA follows: TGTGCCAGTAACAGGGAAAAGGTCGAGACCCAGTACTTC.

This clonotype turned up a few times. The chain carries TRBV4-3 and TRBJ2-1; D not resolved. In germline, CDR1 is LGHNA, CDR2 YSLEER. The CDR3 sequence is 14 residues long. V gave up 3 bases and J gave up 2 bases, with 8 bases separating them. The CDR3 sequence: CASSQGSAYNEQFF. The DNA for the CDR3 is TGCGCCAGCAGCCAGGGGTCGGCCTACAATGAGCAGTTCTTC.

This clonotype was detected only a few times. The genes are TRBV12-3 or TRBV12-4 and TRBJ2-2; D is possibly TRBD1 (5 bases). The CDR3 is 13 residues long. Trimming took off 6 bases at V and 7 bases at J, with 12 bases between the two ends. The CDR3: CASRGQTSGELFF. For the CDR3, the DNA is TGTGCCAGCAGGGGGCAAACGAGCGGGGAGCTGTTTTTT.

This clonotype came up a few times. The rearrangement joins TRBV2 to TRBJ2-5; D might be TRBD1 or TRBD2, each matching 6 bases. The last part of the DNA fits TRBJ2-1 better; the J call may be wrong. The CDR3 has 15 residues. CDR1 SNHLY and CDR2 FYNNEI come from the germline V gene. The CDR3 reads CASSPGHWRVNEQFF. The CDR3 coding sequence is TGTGCCAGCAGCCCGGGACACTGGAGGGTCAATGAGCAGTTCTTC.

This clonotype has ten or more counts. The chain uses TRBV6-7 and TRBJ1-2; possibly TRBD1 for D (5 bases). TRBV6-7 is sorted into the ORF group, with uncertain function. The CDR3 sequence is 12 residues long. V gave up 11 bases and J gave up 8 bases, with 18 bases separating them. The CDR3 nucleotides are TGTGCCGTCGGCCCAGGGCGCAGGGGCTACACCTTC. This codes for CAVGPGRRGYTF.

This clonotype was seen more than once but under ten times. The chain carries TRBV9 and TRBJ2-1; D possibly uses TRBD1 or TRBD2 (6 bases each). V was pared by 0 bases and J by 9 bases, with 22 bases between. CDR3 length: 17 residues. The germline V gene encodes CDR1 SGDLS and CDR2 YYNGEE. The CDR3 loop reads CASSVGAVWGAQVEQFF. The CDR3 nucleotides read TGTGCCAGCAGCGTAGGGGCCGTGTGGGGGGCCCAGGTTGAGCAGTTCTTC.

This clonotype turned up a few times. The chain couples TRBV7-2 to TRBJ2-5; D gene ambiguous. The DNA end favors TRBJ2-7, so the J call may be wrong. Germline CDR1 reads SGHTA; CDR2 reads FQGNSA. The CDR3 totals 14 residues. The CDR3 is CASSLGLFPCEQYF. As DNA, the CDR3 is TGTGCCAGCAGCTTAGGATTATTCCCCTGCGAGCAGTACTTC.